This TCR beta chain was sequenced during a study of T cell changes during pregnancy in multiple sclerosis. Sequencing used immunoSEQ multiplex PCR; TCRdb keeps in-frame clones, though not all of them. The profile covers tens of thousands of clones, with about 93% appearing a single time and 3% to 4% taken by the ten largest. The TCR was taken from a female donor with multiple sclerosis, enrolled in a pregnancy study. The specimen was CD8+ T cells from peripheral blood mononuclear cells, collected after pregnancy.

Written as DNA, the CDR3 is TGTGCCTGGAGTGTACCAGGTTCCTATTCCTACGAGCAGTACTTC. It is translated as CAWSVPGSYSYEQYF. V is TRBV30 and J is TRBJ2-7, with no clear D. The ends were cut back, 0 bases at V and 1 base at J, with 13 bases in the middle. Germline V gives CDR1 GTSNPN, CDR2 SVGIG (reference sequence). The CDR3 runs to 15 residues.